This T cell receptor beta chain stems from a study of blood T cell repertoires in COVID-19. Study-wide background: Researchers got acute and convalescent COVID-19 samples from the United States, Italy and Spain. T cells, B-cell-depleted T cells, or PBMCs provided the cDNA or gDNA that served as material.

Germline V gives CDR1 SGHRS, CDR2 YFSETQ. The CDR3 is 17 residues long. The V and J ends lost 0 bases and 3 bases, in that order; junction bases with no gene match: 9. Authors' processing steps: The assay estimated nucleated cells by amplifying reference gene primers. Sequencing used immunoSEQ multiplex PCR; TCRdb keeps in-frame clones, though not all of them. That table furnishes V, J and clone size, whereas the DNA furnished D and trimming. The sample has 300,000 to 450,000 clones, over 75% seen once. Recruitment covered 20 to 25 US areas and drew participants whose ages spanned about 18 to 89 years.

The V and J genes are TRBV5-1 and TRBJ2-1; 7 bases line up with TRBD1. The sequence was collected from a woman aged 25 to 39 who had recovered from COVID-19. Sequenced sample: PBMCs or T cells enriched from blood (not recorded which). Here the CDR3 DNA reads TGCGCCAGCAGCTTGGGGCGGACAGGCGAATTCTACAATGAGCAGTTCTTC. This gives the protein CASSLGRTGEFYNEQFF.